Each of the 29 T cell receptor beta chains below was sequenced from the same sample in a study of cytomegalovirus exposure and HLA in healthy donors. PCR involved 60 Vbeta and 13 Jbeta primers. The data were produced by immunoSEQ multiplex PCR, yet TCRdb's version contains in-frame clones alone and is incomplete. The table lists over 150,000 clones, roughly 77% of them singletons. The sample was PBMCs. The source is a man aged 30 to 45 in good health and CMV-seropositive.

The chain joins TRBV5-6 to TRBJ2-7; TRBD2 is a possible D gene (5 bases). CDR1 is SGHDT and CDR2 is YYEEEE in the germline V gene. The CDR3 totals 13 residues. Trimming shortened V by 3 bases and J by 4 bases, and 11 bases separated the two germline ends. The CDR3 DNA sequence: TGTGCCAGCAGCTCTGGGAGCTATTACGAGCAGTACTTC. Amino acid sequence: CASSSGSYYEQYF. Full variable domain (missing parts from reference TRBV5-6 and TRBJ2-7): DAGVTQSPTHLIKTRGQQVTLRCSPKSGHDTVSWYQQALGQGPQFIFQYYEEEERQRGNFPDRFSGHQFPNYSSELNVNALLLGDSALYLCASSSGSYYEQYFGPGTRLTVT.

The chain employs TRBV30 and TRBJ1-2; D is unclear. Between the trimmed V and J ends, which lost 4 bases and 5 bases, there was a span of 11 bases. Germline V gives CDR1 GTSNPN, CDR2 SVGIG (reference sequence). CDR3 size: 12 residues. CDR3 region: CAWIDSIYGYTF. DNA of the CDR3: TGTGCCTGGATTGATAGTATATATGGCTACACCTTC.

V gene TRBV11-2 combines with J gene TRBJ2-7; no definite D call. The V end was cut by 0 bases, the J end by 2 bases, with 17 bases between. CDR1 is SGHAT, CDR2 FQNNGV, per germline. The length of the CDR3 is 17 residues. The CDR3 spells CASSLDRILTVTYEQYF. In DNA form, the CDR3 reads TGTGCCAGCAGCTTAGATAGAATCCTCACTGTTACCTACGAGCAGTACTTC.

DNA of the CDR3: TGTGCCAGTGAACAGGGGCGAGGAAACACCATATATTTT. The encoded protein is CASEQGRGNTIYF. The chain combines TRBV19 with TRBJ1-3; TRBD1 matches 7 bases. CDR3 length equals 13 residues. The germline CDR1 and CDR2 sequences are LNHDA and SQIVND (reference sequence). Losses at the gene ends were 8 bases for V and 4 bases for J; bases not matched to a gene: 5.

The chain carries TRBV10-3 and TRBJ2-5; TRBD2 matches 9 bases. This CDR3 contains 15 residues. Per the germline V gene, CDR1 is ENHRY and CDR2 is SYGVKD. J was trimmed by 1 base and V by 6 bases; bases with no gene match: 6. The CDR3 loop is CAISLKAGGQETQYF. The CDR3 nucleotides are TGTGCCATCAGCCTAAAAGCGGGGGGCCAAGAGACCCAGTACTTC.

The chain joins TRBV2 to TRBJ1-1, with D unclear. Trimming shortened V by 8 bases and J by 3 bases, and 7 bases separated the two germline ends. This CDR3 contains 11 residues. Germline V gives CDR1 SNHLY, CDR2 FYNNEI. The CDR3 here is CASGRDTEAFF. Here the CDR3 DNA reads TGTGCCAGCGGGAGGGACACTGAAGCTTTCTTT.

The chain joins TRBV7-9 to TRBJ1-2; 8 bases are a match to TRBD1. Trimming removed 10 bases from V and 12 bases from J; junction bases left unmatched: 19. CDR3 size: 14 residues. Germline V CDR1 and CDR2: SEHNR, FQNEAQ (reference sequence). The CDR3 DNA reads TGTGCCACCCATCCAGGTTCTGTGCAGGGGGCTAACACCTTC. It codes for CATHPGSVQGANTF.

This chain joins TRBV5-1 and TRBJ1-2; the match to TRBD1 covers 9 bases. CDR1 is SGHRS and CDR2 is YFSETQ in the germline V gene. The length of the CDR3 is 14 residues. V trimming: 4 bases; J trimming: 8 bases; junction bases outside the gene matches: 9. The chain's CDR3 is CASSAGTGSEGYTF. The CDR3 bases are TGCGCCAGCAGCGCCGGGACAGGGAGTGAAGGCTACACCTTC.

V usage is TRBV7-2 and J usage is TRBJ2-1; no firm D call. Germline V gene lookup returns CDR1 SGHTA and CDR2 FQGNSA. V was shortened by 5 bases and J by 9 bases, with 17 bases between the two germline ends. There are 14 residues in the CDR3. In DNA form, the CDR3 reads TGTGCCAGCAGCCCAAACCGGGTATCTACTGAGCAGTTCTTC. The encoded protein is CASSPNRVSTEQFF.

The gene calls are TRBV10-3 and TRBJ1-5; D ambiguous. The CDR3 length is 15 residues. The germline V and J ends were trimmed by 0 bases and 2 bases, with 8 bases remaining between them. CDR1 ENHRY and CDR2 SYGVKD come from the germline V gene. CDR3 protein: CAISESWQGNQPQHF. DNA for the CDR3: TGTGCCATCAGTGAGTCGTGGCAGGGCAATCAGCCCCAGCATTTT.

Here the CDR3 DNA reads TGTGCCAGCAGGCAAGCCGCTGGAAACACCATATATTTT. Amino acids: CASRQAAGNTIYF. The chain uses TRBV6-5 and TRBJ1-3; no clear D gene. CDR1 and CDR2 from the germline V gene are MNHEY and SVGAGI. The CDR3 totals 13 residues. Trimming stripped 6 bases from V and 2 bases from J, with 8 bases between.

V is TRBV2 and J is TRBJ2-4; D may be TRBD1 (5 bases). In germline, CDR1 is SNHLY, CDR2 FYNNEI. This CDR3 contains 14 residues. Trimming took off 4 bases at V and 2 bases at J, with 9 bases between the two ends. CDR3 sequence (DNA): TGTGCCAGCAGTGGGGGCTTTTCCAAAAACATTCAGTACTTC. The encoded protein is CASSGGFSKNIQYF.

This chain connects TRBV4-1 to TRBJ2-7; D possibly corresponds to TRBD1 (5 bases). CDR1 is MGHRA, CDR2 YSYEKL, per germline. Trimming left V 1 base short and J 3 bases short, with 13 bases between. This CDR3 is 15 amino acids long. CDR3 nucleotides: TGCGCCAGCAGCCAAGGACAAGGGGATTTCTACGAGCAGTACTTC. Its translation: CASSQGQGDFYEQYF.

J is TRBJ1-2 and V is TRBV14; 10 positions match TRBD1. The J segment lost 7 bases and the V segment lost 2 bases, leaving 10 bases of the junction unmatched. CDR3 length: 16 amino acids. The germline V gene has CDR1 SGHDN and CDR2 FVKESK. The CDR3 bases are TGTGCCAGCAGCCAACTCAAATGGACAGGGGGTCTTGGCTACACCTTC. It translates to CASSQLKWTGGLGYTF.

The J gene is TRBJ2-4, the V gene TRBV4-1; the D gene is possibly TRBD1 (5 bases). The CDR3 is made up of 13 amino acids. From germline, CDR1 is MGHRA and CDR2 YSYEKL. Between the trimmed V and J ends, which lost 1 base and 7 bases, there was a span of 8 bases. The CDR3: CASSQGQSNIQYF. The CDR3 DNA follows: TGCGCCAGCAGCCAAGGACAGAGTAACATTCAGTACTTC.

This chain links TRBV6-1 with TRBJ1-6; 7 bases are shared with TRBD1. This CDR3 has 15 residues. Trimming at V came to 6 bases and at J to 7 bases, leaving 9 bases not matched to a gene. In germline, CDR1 is MNHNS, CDR2 SASEGT. CDR3: CASRDRQGLNSPLHF. The DNA for the CDR3 is TGTGCCAGCAGGGACCGACAGGGTTTGAATTCACCCCTCCACTTT.

The chain is built from TRBV4-1 and TRBJ2-7, with 8 bases identical to TRBD1. Trimming cost V 4 bases and J 6 bases; bases outside gene matches: 8. Germline-derived CDR1 and CDR2 are MGHRA and YSYEKL. The CDR3 totals 14 residues. CDR3 amino acids: CASSPRDRTGEQYF. The CDR3 coding sequence is TGCGCCAGCAGCCCCCGGGACAGGACGGGCGAGCAGTACTTC.

This rearrangement joins TRBV6-5 to TRBJ1-5, with D unresolved. This CDR3 is 12 amino acids long. Germline V lookup: CDR1 MNHEY, CDR2 SVGAGI. V lost 5 bases to trimming and J lost 4 bases, with 6 bases between them. CDR3 protein: CASSGRNQPQHF. CDR3 coding DNA: TGTGCCAGCAGTGGCAGAAATCAGCCCCAGCATTTT.

V usage is TRBV5-8 and J usage is TRBJ2-2; 10 bases match TRBD2. V lost 0 bases, J lost 2 bases, and 7 bases stayed unmatched. Germline CDR1 SGHTS, CDR2 YDEGEE. CDR3 size: 18 residues. CDR3 sequence (DNA): TGTGCCAGCAGCTTGGTTCCTAGCGGGGGCCTAAACACCGGGGAGCTGTTTTTT. Translated: CASSLVPSGGLNTGELFF. The complete variable domain, with remaining parts taken from reference TRBV5-8 and TRBJ2-2, reads EAGVTQSPTHLIKTRGQQATLRCSPISGHTSVYWYQQALGLGLQFLLWYDEGEERNRGNFPPRFSGRQFPNYSSELNVNALELEDSALYLCASSLVPSGGLNTGELFFGEGSRLTVL.

This sequence joins TRBV4-1 and TRBJ2-1, with D possibly being TRBD2 (7 bases). CDR3 size: 14 residues. Germline-derived CDR1 and CDR2 are MGHRA and YSYEKL. V was trimmed by 3 bases and J by 7 bases, leaving 13 bases between them. CDR3: CASSHGEGGNEQFF. The DNA for the CDR3 is TGCGCCAGCAGCCATGGGGAGGGGGGGAATGAGCAGTTCTTC.

This clone has a single count. J is TRBJ2-1 and V is TRBV7-3; no clear D gene. Trimming took off 2 bases at V and 0 bases at J, with 11 bases between the two ends. CDR1 is SGHTA, CDR2 FQGTGA, per germline. This CDR3 comprises 16 residues. The CDR3 sequence is CASSLSPRSSYNEQFF. The CDR3 DNA follows: TGTGCCAGCAGCTTATCCCCCCGTAGCTCCTACAATGAGCAGTTCTTC.

This clone was recorded a few times. Other DNA sequences in the sample encode the same CDR3. The rearrangement joins TRBV5-1 to TRBJ2-5, with D tentatively TRBD1 (6 bases). This CDR3 comprises 13 residues. Germline V CDR1 and CDR2: SGHRS, YFSETQ. The V end was cut by 4 bases, the J end by 3 bases, with 10 bases between. In nucleotides, the CDR3 is TGCGCCAGCAGCACCGGACAGAAAGAGACCCAGTACTTC. It specifies CASSTGQKETQYF. The variable domain in full, with the rest retrieved from reference TRBV5-1 and TRBJ2-5, is KAGVTQTPRYLIKTRGQQVTLSCSPISGHRSVSWYQQTPGQGLQFLFEYFSETQRNKGNFPGRFSGRQFSNSRSEMNVSTLELGDSALYLCASSTGQKETQYFGPGTRLLVL.

The chain is built from TRBV19 and TRBJ1-1; D is unresolved. The V end lost 10 bases, the J end lost 3 bases, and 15 bases lay between the germline ends. Per the germline V gene, CDR1 is LNHDA and CDR2 is SQIVND (reference sequence). The CDR3 is made up of 13 amino acids. The CDR3 sequence: CATLTRNDTEAFF. Here the CDR3 DNA reads TGTGCCACGTTAACCAGGAATGACACTGAAGCTTTCTTT.

The table lists this clone with a count of one. The rearrangement uses TRBV10-3 and TRBJ2-6; D gene uncertain. The CDR3 sequence is 14 residues long. The germline V gene has CDR1 ENHRY and CDR2 SYGVKD. Trimming left V 5 bases short and J 0 bases short, with 5 bases between. The DNA of the CDR3 is TGTGCCATCAGTAACAGCTCTGGGGCCAACGTCCTGACTTTC. Its protein product is CAISNSSGANVLTF.

The V and J genes are TRBV7-2 and TRBJ2-2; a weak D match, TRBD1 (5 bases). CDR3 length: 16 residues. V was shortened by 2 bases and J by 1 base, with 11 bases between the two germline ends. The germline CDR1 and CDR2 sequences are SGHTA and FQGNSA. For the CDR3, the DNA is TGTGCCAGCAGCTTATTCTCCGGACAGAACACCGGGGAGCTGTTTTTT. It encodes CASSLFSGQNTGELFF.

This CDR3 is CASNRGGSYEQYF. The CDR3 DNA is TGTGCCAGCAACCGCGGGGGGTCCTACGAGCAGTACTTC. The chain has TRBV9 and TRBJ2-7, with 8 bases identical to TRBD2. CDR1 SGDLS and CDR2 YYNGEE come from the germline V gene. This CDR3 spans 13 amino acids. With V trimmed by 6 bases and J by 1 base, 3 bases remained unmatched.

In the case of this clone: The same CDR3 also results from other DNA sequences found in this sample. This rearrangement joins TRBV7-9 to TRBJ2-1; unclear D gene. The CDR3 is made up of 11 amino acids. The germline CDR1 and CDR2 sequences are SEHNR and FQNEAQ (reference sequence). Trimming shortened V by 5 bases and J by 7 bases, and 6 bases separated the two germline ends. This CDR3 reads CASSRYNEQFF. The DNA for the CDR3 is TGTGCCAGCAGCCGGTATAATGAGCAGTTCTTC.

This sequence joins TRBV18 and TRBJ2-5; D uncertain. Germline CDR1 is KGHSH and CDR2 is LQKENI. The CDR3 covers 12 residues. V lost 2 bases and J lost 5, with 6 bases in between. The CDR3 here is CASSPNLETQYF. CDR3 coding DNA: TGTGCCAGCTCACCAAATCTCGAGACCCAGTACTTC.

The chain has TRBV5-1 and TRBJ2-6, with a weak D call TRBD2 (5 bases). CDR1 and CDR2 (germline): SGHRS, YFSETQ. This CDR3 contains 14 residues. The ends were cut back, 4 bases at V and 4 bases at J, with 9 bases in the middle. The CDR3 DNA sequence: TGCGCCAGCAGCAGGGAGACCGGGGCCAACGTCCTGACTTTC. This translates into CASSRETGANVLTF.